These 19 T cell receptor beta chains originate from one sample sequenced in a study of blood T cell repertoires in COVID-19. Sequencing was performed with immunoSEQ multiplex PCR; in TCRdb, only in-frame clones are kept and a portion is missing. The sample yields 470,000 or so clones, 70% to 90% seen once. Input material: peripheral blood. The receptors shown here come from a human donor in a cohort sampled during active COVID-19.

V is TRBV6-4 and J is TRBJ2-1; 10 nucleotides align to TRBD2. J was trimmed by 0 bases and V by 1 base; bases with no gene match: 9. CDR3 length: 19 residues. The V gene's germline CDR1 is MRHNA and CDR2 SNTAGT. CDR3: CASSDWASGSPSSYNEQFF. CDR3 DNA: TGTGCCAGCAGTGACTGGGCTAGCGGGAGCCCTAGCTCCTACAATGAGCAGTTCTTC.

The chain recombines TRBV28 with TRBJ2-7; D is uncertain. Trimming stripped 8 bases from V and 3 bases from J, with 8 bases between. Germline-derived CDR1 and CDR2 are MDHEN and SYDVKM. This CDR3 region has 11 residues. The CDR3 sequence is CASARYYEQYF. CDR3 bases: TGTGCCAGCGCGCGGTACTACGAGCAGTACTTC.

This sequence joins TRBV19 and TRBJ1-4; D ambiguous. CDR1 and CDR2 from the germline V gene are LNHDA and SQIVND (reference sequence). Trimming took off 11 bases at V and 5 bases at J, with 9 bases between the two ends. The CDR3 covers 11 residues. CDR3 sequence reads: CACRLNEKLFF. The CDR3 DNA reads TGTGCCTGCAGGTTGAATGAAAAACTGTTTTTT.

V usage is TRBV5-6 and J usage is TRBJ2-1; TRBD2 matches at 8 bases. The germline V gene has CDR1 SGHDT and CDR2 YYEEEE. This CDR3 has 14 residues. The junction had 6 bases not matched to a gene; V was cut back by 2 bases and J by 8 bases. CDR3 coding DNA: TGTGCCAGCAGCTTTACGGGAGGGACCGATGAGCAGTTCTTC. It encodes CASSFTGGTDEQFF.

The chain links TRBV10-3 to TRBJ2-2; 13 nucleotides agree with TRBD2. This CDR3 spans 17 amino acids. In germline, CDR1 is ENHRY, CDR2 SYGVKD. Germline trimming cut 10 bases from V and 6 bases from J; bases unmatched to any gene: 14. CDR3 bases: TGTGCCACACCCTCCGGACTAGCGGGAGAGAGGGCCGGGGAGCTGTTTTTT. Translation: CATPSGLAGERAGELFF.

The chain links TRBV28 to TRBJ2-1; a possible D gene is TRBD2 (5 bases). The germline V and J ends were trimmed by 11 bases and 10 bases, with 15 bases remaining between them. The CDR3 contains 11 residues. Germline CDR1 reads MDHEN; CDR2 reads SYDVKM. Here the CDR3 reads CAANSVREQFF. CDR3 sequence (DNA): TGTGCCGCAAATAGCGTGAGGGAGCAGTTCTTC.

This clone came up once. This chain connects TRBV7-3 to TRBJ1-1, with TRBD1 identical over 8 bases. Germline V gives CDR1 SGHTA, CDR2 FQGTGA. This CDR3 comprises 13 residues. Losses at the gene ends were 5 bases for V and 4 bases for J; bases not matched to a gene: 3. The CDR3 loop reads CASSLTGATEAFF. The CDR3 coding sequence is TGTGCCAGCAGCCTGACAGGGGCCACTGAAGCTTTCTTT.

V is TRBV11-3 and J is TRBJ2-1; 7 bases are shared with TRBD2. The trim removed 2 bases at V and 4 bases at J, leaving 8 bases unmatched. The CDR3 is 16 residues long. The germline V gene has CDR1 SGHNT and CDR2 YENEEA. The CDR3 DNA follows: TGTGCCAGCAGCTTAAATACAGCGGGGCCGTACAATGAGCAGTTCTTC. Its protein is CASSLNTAGPYNEQFF. The variable domain in full, completed from reference TRBV11-3 and TRBJ2-1, reads EAGVVQSPRYKIIEKKQPVAFWCNPISGHNTLYWYLQNLGQGPELLIRYENEEAVDDSQLPKDRFSAERLKGVDSTLKIQPAELGDSAVYLCASSLNTAGPYNEQFFGPGTRLTVL.

This chain connects TRBV3-1 (or the pseudogene TRBV3-2) to TRBJ1-2; no firm D call. V gave up 3 bases and J gave up 7 bases, with 15 bases separating them. This CDR3 is 14 amino acids long. The V gene's germline CDR1 is LGHDT and CDR2 YNNKEL (reference sequence). This chain's CDR3 is CASSQGGSSGGYTF. CDR3 nucleotide sequence: TGTGCCAGCAGCCAGGGAGGGAGCAGCGGTGGCTACACCTTC.

J is TRBJ2-1 and V is TRBV9, with 12 bases that match TRBD2. The CDR3 runs 18 residues. V lost 0 bases, J lost 4 bases, and 8 bases stayed unmatched. CDR1 is SGDLS, CDR2 YYNGEE, per germline. In DNA, the CDR3 is TGTGCCAGCAGCGTAGAACCTAGCGGGAGGGGGATATACAATGAGCAGTTCTTC. Its protein is CASSVEPSGRGIYNEQFF.

This rearrangement joins TRBV3-1 (or the pseudogene TRBV3-2) to TRBJ2-7, with D maybe TRBD1 (7 bases). Germline V lookup: CDR1 LGHDT, CDR2 YNNKEL (reference sequence). With 2 bases removed from V and 3 bases from J, the gap between germline ends came to 23 bases. The CDR3 is made up of 18 amino acids. The CDR3 is CASSQPGGGIGKYYEQYF. The CDR3, as DNA: TGTGCCAGCAGCCAACCAGGGGGAGGTATTGGCAAGTACTACGAGCAGTACTTC.

The chain links TRBV6-5 to TRBJ1-2, with D possibly TRBD1 on 5 matching bases. V lost 8 bases and J lost 4, with 17 bases in between. Germline CDR1 reads MNHEY; CDR2 reads SVGAGI. The CDR3 is 14 residues long. CDR3 residues: CASFQGGGGYGYTF. The CDR3, as DNA: TGTGCCAGCTTTCAGGGAGGTGGCGGCTATGGCTACACCTTC.

This clone was found many times. The chain couples TRBV29-1 to TRBJ1-1; TRBD1 aligns across 7 bases. The CDR3 contains 13 residues. The V gene's germline CDR1 is SQVTM and CDR2 ANQGSEA. The V gene end was trimmed by 6 bases and the J gene end by 11 bases; junction bases not matched to a gene: 15. CDR3 amino acids: CSVALGDSQAAFF. The CDR3 DNA reads TGCAGCGTCGCCTTAGGGGACAGCCAGGCGGCTTTCTTT. The entire variable domain, with the rest obtained from reference TRBV29-1 and TRBJ1-1, is as follows: SAVISQKPSRDICQRGTSLTIQCQVDSQVTMMFWYRQQPGQSLTLIATANQGSEATYESGFVIDKFPISRPNLTFSTLTVSNMSPEDSSIYLCSVALGDSQAAFFGQGTRLTVV.

This rearrangement joins TRBV6-5 to TRBJ2-1; 7 bases align to TRBD1. Germline lookup yields CDR1 MNHEY and CDR2 SVGAGI. Trimming took 0 bases from V and 5 from J; bases not matched to a gene: 7. The CDR3 consists of 16 residues. CDR3 region: CASSYSTGYIHNEQFF. The CDR3 DNA sequence: TGTGCCAGCAGTTACTCGACAGGGTATATCCACAATGAGCAGTTCTTC.

This clone has a single count. The chain combines TRBV30 with TRBJ2-1, with TRBD2 matching over 7 bases. The CDR3 loop spans 15 amino acids. Trimming removed 2 bases from V and 2 bases from J; junction bases left unmatched: 6. Germline values: CDR1 GTSNPN, CDR2 SVGIG (reference sequence). CDR3 nucleotides: TGTGCCTGGAGTACGCGGGAGTCGACCTACAATGAGCAGTTCTTC. The encoded protein is CAWSTRESTYNEQFF.

The rearrangement uses TRBV7-3 and TRBJ2-2, with D tentatively TRBD1 (5 bases). V was cut by 5 bases and J by 6 bases, with 25 bases left in between. The CDR3 consists of 18 residues. CDR1 is SGHTA and CDR2 is FQGTGA in the germline V gene. The CDR3 bases are TGTGCCAGCAGCAAAATAGGGGCGGAAAGAGATTGGGCCGGGGAGCTGTTTTTT. Protein product: CASSKIGAERDWAGELFF.

The rearrangement uses TRBV5-5 and TRBJ2-2, with D perhaps matching TRBD1 (5 bases). CDR1 is SGHKS and CDR2 is YYEKEE in the germline V gene (reference sequence). The CDR3 totals 14 residues. Trimming shortened V by 7 bases and J by 3 bases, and 13 bases separated the two germline ends. The CDR3 DNA reads TGTGCCAGCCACGTCGACAGTTACACCGGGGAGCTGTTTTTT. Protein: CASHVDSYTGELFF.

This rearrangement joins TRBV7-3 to TRBJ2-1; D call uncertain. The CDR3 is made up of 13 amino acids. Germline values: CDR1 SGHTA, CDR2 FQGTGA. Trimming took 1 base from V and 8 from J, leaving 9 bases between them. This CDR3 reads CASSLMRPHEQFF. DNA of the CDR3: TGTGCCAGCAGCTTAATGAGGCCACATGAGCAGTTCTTC.

The V and J genes are TRBV27 and TRBJ1-2, with a tentative D call TRBD1 (6 bases). Trimming stripped 5 bases from V and 4 bases from J, with 14 bases between. Germline-derived CDR1 and CDR2 are MNHEY and SMNVEV (reference sequence). This CDR3 spans 14 amino acids. The CDR3 DNA reads TGTGCCAGCAGTCCTACAGGGTGGACCTATGGCTACACCTTC. Translating gives CASSPTGWTYGYTF.